This TCR beta chain was captured by sequencing in a study of CD8 T cells in Susac syndrome. Reverse transcription used about 0.45 to 1 ug RNA and random hexamers. The amplification used immunoSEQ multiplex PCR on TCR beta CDR3; it spanned 54 Vbeta and 13 Jbeta. TCRdb itself ran the immunoSEQ multiplex PCR reads through MiXCR, one entry per CDR3 protein. This table holds approximately 120,000 distinct CDR3 sequences, nearly 95% found once. This CDR3 has 11 residues. CDR1 SGHAT and CDR2 FQNNGV come from the germline V gene. V was pared by 4 bases and J by 6 bases, with 6 bases between. Sequencing was carried out using CD4+ T cells from PBMCs. V and J are TRBV11-2 and TRBJ1-1; the D is unclear. This clonotype was sampled from a human donor in good health. The CDR3 region is CASSSPAEAFF. The CDR3 nucleotides read TGTGCCAGCAGCTCCCCCGCTGAAGCTTTCTTT.